In this sample, the clone carrying this T cell receptor (beta chain) turned up many times. Its matching antigen is unknown. The record originates from a study of Graves' ophthalmopathy and Graves' hyperthyroidism. Whole-study findings and limits: Detection in blood was also observed for most expanded thyroid clonotypes above 0.001 frequency. Ophthalmopathy progression prediction by the model yielded a sensitivity of about 68% and a specificity of approximately 72%.

A duration under 3 months, NOSPECS ≥4, CAS ≥3 and moderate-to-severe activity characterized the donors with ophthalmopathy. Excluded: other autoimmune disease, uncontrolled infection, pregnancy or lactation. Per germline, CDR1 MDHEN and CDR2 SYDVKM. There are 13 residues in the CDR3. The ends were cut back, 3 bases at V and 5 bases at J, with 11 bases in the middle. Amplification of the TCR beta CDR3 regions used RNA transcripts (as template). A first-round RT-PCR used HTBI primers, followed by a second-round multiplex PCR. Each CDR3 protein gets one entry after TCRdb re-called the multiplex PCR reads with MiXCR. The sample yields 450,000 or so distinct CDR3 sequences, under 15% seen once.

The sequenced sample consisted of blood. This chain uses TRBV28 with TRBJ2-7; no reliable D call. This receptor was identified in a woman in her thirties with Graves' ophthalmopathy. The CDR3 spells CASSLGKVDEQYF. The CDR3 nucleotides are TGTGCCAGCAGTTTGGGTAAGGTGGACGAGCAGTACTTC.